Each of the 20 T cell receptor beta chains below was sequenced from the same sample in a study of blood T cell repertoires in COVID-19. Measured with immunoSEQ multiplex PCR; TCRdb has only the in-frame clones, and not every one. The repertoire holds about 67,000 clones, roughly 82% seen once, with about 41% in the top ten. Sequencing used peripheral blood. The receptors stem from a human donor in a cohort sampled during active COVID-19.

The chain recombines TRBV30 with TRBJ1-4, with 7 bases that match TRBD1. The CDR3 is made up of 14 amino acids. Germline loops: CDR1 GTSNPN, CDR2 SVGIG (reference sequence). V shed 3 bases, J shed 3 bases, and the junction held 4 bases outside the gene matches. The CDR3 nucleotides read TGTGCCTGGAGAGGGGGCTCGGCTAATGAAAAACTGTTTTTT. Its protein is CAWRGGSANEKLFF.

The genes are TRBV30 and TRBJ2-7; tentative D call: TRBD1 (5 bases). CDR1 and CDR2 (germline): GTSNPN, SVGIG (reference sequence). V was cut by 0 bases and J by 0 bases, with 6 bases left in between. The CDR3 covers 13 residues. The CDR3 sequence: CAWSVDSSYEQYF. Written as DNA, the CDR3 is TGTGCCTGGAGTGTAGACAGCTCCTACGAGCAGTACTTC.

This clone showed up just a few times. The V gene is TRBV6-2 or TRBV6-3, the J gene TRBJ2-2; TRBD1 might be the D (6 bases). CDR1 and CDR2 from the germline V gene are MNHEY and SVGEGT. This CDR3 contains 14 residues. V was pared by 4 bases and J by 3 bases, with 9 bases between. The CDR3 nucleotides are TGTGCCAGCAGTTTGCAGGGGTACACCGGGGAGCTGTTTTTT. The encoded protein is CASSLQGYTGELFF.

The CDR3 DNA sequence: TGTGCCAGCAGCTTGGCCCCTAGGGCAGGCCTATCGGAGGGAGGCTACACCTTC. This gives the protein CASSLAPRAGLSEGGYTF. J is TRBJ1-2 and V is TRBV7-9; D unclear. The CDR3 spans 18 residues. Trimming took off 3 bases at V and 8 bases at J, with 28 bases between the two ends. Germline CDR1 and CDR2: SEHNR and FQNEAQ (reference sequence).

The sample holds one count of this clone. V usage is TRBV6-5 and J usage is TRBJ2-1; TRBD2 aligns across 15 bases. Unmatched junction bases numbered 4, after V lost 5 bases and J lost 8 bases. CDR1 is MNHEY, CDR2 SVGAGI, per germline. This CDR3 region has 15 residues. The CDR3 sequence is CASSRTSGGAHEQFF. Here the CDR3 DNA reads TGTGCCAGCAGTCGGACTAGCGGGGGGGCTCATGAGCAGTTCTTC.

V usage is TRBV7-7 and J usage is TRBJ2-3, with 8 bases lining up with TRBD2. This CDR3 has 15 residues. Germline V CDR1 and CDR2: SSHAT, FNYEAQ (reference sequence). The J segment lost 5 bases and the V segment lost 5 bases, leaving 9 bases of the junction unmatched. The CDR3, as DNA: TGTGCCAGCAGCCCAGGTGCGGGGGGCATAGATACGCAGTATTTT. Protein product: CASSPGAGGIDTQYF.

This chain connects TRBV11-2 to TRBJ2-7, with D tentatively TRBD1 (5 bases). This CDR3 is built from 14 residues. Germline V gene lookup returns CDR1 SGHAT and CDR2 FQNNGV. Trimming removed 1 base at V and 2 bases at J, with 9 bases between. The CDR3 sequence is CASSLAAGPYEQYF. The CDR3, as DNA: TGTGCCAGCAGCTTAGCAGCAGGGCCCTACGAGCAGTACTTC. The full variable domain, its missing parts supplied by reference TRBV11-2 and TRBJ2-7, is EAGVAQSPRYKIIEKRQSVAFWCNPISGHATLYWYQQILGQGPKLLIQFQNNGVVDDSQLPKDRFSAERLKGVDSTLKIQPAKLEDSAVYLCASSLAAGPYEQYFGPGTRLTVT.

This clone was seen ten or more times. This sequence joins TRBV6-5 and TRBJ1-1; unclear D gene. The V end was cut by 7 bases, the J end by 4 bases, with 10 bases between. Germline lookup yields CDR1 MNHEY and CDR2 SVGAGI. The CDR3 length is 12 residues. This chain's CDR3 is CASTLTSTEAFF. The CDR3 DNA reads TGTGCCAGCACCTTGACAAGCACTGAAGCTTTCTTT.

This chain joins TRBV5-1 and TRBJ2-7; 8 positions agree with TRBD2. With 4 bases clipped from V and 3 bases from J, the junction kept 6 bases outside the gene matches. Germline V gene lookup returns CDR1 SGHRS and CDR2 YFSETQ. This CDR3 has 14 residues. CDR3 coding DNA: TGCGCCAGCAGCCTAATGACTAGCGACTACGAGCAGTACTTC. Translated: CASSLMTSDYEQYF.

The chain couples TRBV30 to TRBJ1-1, with 9 positions matching TRBD1. CDR1 is GTSNPN, CDR2 SVGIG, per germline (reference sequence). V shed 3 bases, J shed 5 bases, and the junction held 4 bases outside the gene matches. CDR3 length equals 13 residues. The chain's CDR3 is CAWRGQGYTEAFF. For the CDR3, the DNA is TGTGCCTGGAGGGGACAGGGATATACTGAAGCTTTCTTT.

The chain carries TRBV28 and TRBJ2-7; 9 nucleotides agree with TRBD1. CDR3 size: 16 residues. The V gene's germline CDR1 is MDHEN and CDR2 SYDVKM. The V gene end was trimmed by 5 bases and the J gene end by 4 bases; junction bases not matched to a gene: 12. CDR3 loop: CASSLIGGQGNYEQYF. The CDR3 DNA is TGTGCCAGCAGTCTTATTGGGGGACAGGGAAATTACGAGCAGTACTTC.

V is TRBV7-9 and J is TRBJ1-4; D ambiguous. Germline assignment: CDR1 SEHNR and CDR2 FQNEAQ (reference sequence). The CDR3 loop spans 15 amino acids. Deletions cut 5 bases from V and 2 bases from J, with 12 bases between. CDR3 amino acids: CASSTPKETNEKLFF. For the CDR3, the DNA is TGTGCCAGCAGCACCCCAAAGGAGACTAATGAAAAACTGTTTTTT.

V usage is TRBV11-2 and J usage is TRBJ2-5, with 7 bases lining up with TRBD2. With 8 bases clipped from V and 1 base from J, the junction kept 16 bases outside the gene matches. Germline CDR1 is SGHAT and CDR2 is FQNNGV. This CDR3 is built from 17 residues. CDR3 bases: TGTGCCAGCGGCTACGGGGGGAACGGGACGGTCCAAGAGACCCAGTACTTC. This translates into CASGYGGNGTVQETQYF.

V is TRBV27 and J is TRBJ1-2, with a weak D call TRBD1 (5 bases). Trimming removed 5 bases from V and 4 bases from J, with 17 bases in between. CDR3 size: 15 residues. Germline CDR1 and CDR2: MNHEY and SMNVEV (reference sequence). CDR3 loop: CASSPRGGVFYGYTF. CDR3 sequence (DNA): TGTGCCAGCAGTCCCAGAGGAGGGGTTTTCTATGGCTACACCTTC.

V usage is TRBV19 and J usage is TRBJ2-2, with D uncertain. V was trimmed by 5 bases and J by 0 bases, leaving 10 bases between them. Germline V lookup: CDR1 LNHDA, CDR2 SQIVND (reference sequence). CDR3 length: 15 residues. CDR3 bases: TGTGCCAGTAGTGTGGGCCCAACGAACACCGGGGAGCTGTTTTTT. As protein: CASSVGPTNTGELFF.

This rearrangement joins TRBV4-1 to TRBJ2-5; D is uncertain. Trimming took 1 base from V and 5 from J, leaving 17 bases between them. CDR3 size: 16 residues. Germline V gene sequence: CDR1 MGHRA, CDR2 YSYEKL. CDR3 nucleotide sequence: TGCGCCAGCAGCCAAGTCCCCGCTAGTCGGCCCGAGACCCAGTACTTC. Its translation: CASSQVPASRPETQYF.

The chain carries TRBV28 and TRBJ1-5, with D perhaps matching TRBD1 (5 bases). The V gene lost 6 bases and the J gene lost 2 bases, with 14 bases spanning the gap. This CDR3 has 15 residues. The V gene's germline CDR1 is MDHEN and CDR2 SYDVKM. The CDR3 loop reads CASRPGGFGNQPQHF. DNA for the CDR3: TGTGCCAGCAGACCCGGGGGGTTCGGCAATCAGCCCCAGCATTTT.

This clone appeared once. J is TRBJ2-5 and V is TRBV27, with D tentatively TRBD1 (7 bases). The CDR3 is 14 amino acids. V was cut by 5 bases and J by 5 bases, with 15 bases left in between. CDR1 and CDR2 (germline): MNHEY, SMNVEV (reference sequence). The CDR3: CASSLWAGGETQYF. CDR3 coding DNA: TGTGCCAGCAGTCTCTGGGCAGGGGGGGAGACCCAGTACTTC.

The CDR3 region has the DNA TGTGCCAGCAGACTGGGACAGGCCTACGAGCAGTACTTC. Protein product: CASRLGQAYEQYF. This sequence joins TRBV5-6 and TRBJ2-7; 8 bases align to TRBD1. The V gene end was trimmed by 5 bases and the J gene end by 2 bases; junction bases not matched to a gene: 3. CDR3 length: 13 amino acids. From germline, CDR1 is SGHDT and CDR2 YYEEEE.

This clone was found once. The gene calls are TRBV7-8 and TRBJ1-1, with D perhaps TRBD1 (6 bases). The germline V and J ends were trimmed by 2 bases and 0 bases, with 16 bases remaining between them. The CDR3 has 17 residues. Germline-derived CDR1 and CDR2 are SGHVS and FQNEAQ. The DNA for the CDR3 is TGTGCCAGCAGCTTAAGTCGGCGGGCAGGGGTGAACACTGAAGCTTTCTTT. This translates into CASSLSRRAGVNTEAFF.